These 30 T cell receptor beta chains originate from one sample sequenced in a study of shared clonotypes between healthy human individuals. Here immunoSEQ multiplex PCR was the method, and the copy in TCRdb shows in-frame clones only, minus some. The table records 2 million to 2.5 million clones, nearly 97% of them present only once. Sequenced input: naive CD4+ T cells sorted from blood. Indicated subset: CD45RA+ positively selected. These receptors were obtained from a man between 18 and 35 years old in good health.

This clone came up once. The rearrangement joins TRBV15 to TRBJ1-2; 9 bases fit TRBD1. CDR1 and CDR2 (germline): LNHNV, YYDKDF (reference sequence). The junction had 10 bases not matched to a gene; V was cut back by 0 bases and J by 5 bases. This CDR3 contains 17 residues. This CDR3 is CATSREWRTGAPYGYTF. The CDR3 region has the DNA TGTGCCACCAGCAGAGAATGGAGGACAGGGGCTCCTTATGGCTACACCTTC.

The sample holds one count of this clone. The chain carries TRBV28 and TRBJ1-2, with 7 positions matching TRBD1. The germline V gene has CDR1 MDHEN and CDR2 SYDVKM. Unmatched junction bases numbered 6, after V lost 2 bases and J lost 6 bases. This CDR3 contains 14 residues. For the CDR3, the DNA is TGTGCCAGCAGTTTACTTGCAGGGGGAAATGGCTACACCTTC. Its translation: CASSLLAGGNGYTF.

The J gene is TRBJ1-4, the V gene TRBV18; D uncertain. The V end lost 4 bases, the J end lost 4 bases, and 10 bases lay between the germline ends. Looked up from germline, CDR1 is KGHSH and CDR2 is LQKENI. CDR3 length: 14 amino acids. The CDR3 is CASSQDQHNEKLFF. DNA for the CDR3: TGTGCCAGCTCACAAGACCAGCATAATGAAAAACTGTTTTTT.

On this clone: Other DNA variants within this sample encode the same CDR3. This chain uses TRBV18 with TRBJ2-1, with 9 bases fitting TRBD1. V was clipped by 6 bases and J by 0 bases; unmatched bases: 3. CDR3 size: 15 residues. The germline CDR1 and CDR2 sequences are KGHSH and LQKENI. CDR3 nucleotide sequence: TGTGCCAGCTCGGCGACAGGGGGCTCCTACAATGAGCAGTTCTTC. Translating it yields CASSATGGSYNEQFF.

This clone was seen just once. The CDR3 sequence is CASSISGTAQDTQYF. CDR3 nucleotide sequence: TGCGCCAGCAGCATATCCGGGACGGCACAGGATACGCAGTATTTT. This chain links TRBV5-1 with TRBJ2-3; D could derive from TRBD1 or TRBD2 (5 bases each). Trimming took 4 bases from V and 6 from J, leaving 18 bases between them. The germline gives CDR1 SGHRS, CDR2 YFSETQ. CDR3 length: 15 residues.

This clone was seen once. This sequence joins TRBV5-4 and TRBJ1-6; perhaps TRBD1 as D (6 bases). V lost 6 bases and J lost 2, with 15 bases in between. The CDR3 is 16 amino acids. Germline CDR1 is SGHNT and CDR2 is YYREEE (reference sequence). In DNA, the CDR3 is TGTGCCAGCACCACCATGGACAGAGCCTATAATTCACCCCTCCACTTT. Translating gives CASTTMDRAYNSPLHF.

The CDR3, as DNA: TGTGCCAGCAGCCCGGGACTAGCGAAAATGAGCTCCTACGAGCAGTACTTC. It encodes CASSPGLAKMSSYEQYF. The chain joins TRBV9 to TRBJ2-7; 10 nucleotides agree with TRBD2. This CDR3 contains 17 residues. Germline V lookup: CDR1 SGDLS, CDR2 YYNGEE. The V gene end was trimmed by 4 bases and the J gene end by 0 bases; junction bases not matched to a gene: 10.

This chain links TRBV11-2 with TRBJ2-7; 7 positions agree with TRBD1. V lost 6 bases and J lost 6; bases outside the gene matches: 11. This CDR3 spans 14 amino acids. Germline V gene data show CDR1 as SGHAT and CDR2 as FQNNGV. The CDR3 sequence is CASSRQGPMPEQYF. Here the CDR3 DNA reads TGTGCCAGCAGTCGACAGGGCCCAATGCCCGAGCAGTACTTC.

The V and J genes are TRBV10-1 and TRBJ2-7; D remains unclear. Trimming shortened V by 6 bases and J by 2 bases, and 5 bases separated the two germline ends. CDR1 is WNHNN and CDR2 is SYGVQD in the germline V gene (reference sequence). CDR3 length: 11 amino acids. This chain's CDR3 is CASSGPYEQYF. CDR3 sequence (DNA): TGCGCCAGCAGCGGACCCTACGAGCAGTACTTC.

The chain is built from TRBV29-1 and TRBJ1-2; perhaps TRBD1 as D (6 bases). Trimming took 6 bases from V and 3 from J, leaving 17 bases between them. Germline V gives CDR1 SQVTM, CDR2 ANQGSEA. This CDR3 spans 14 amino acids. CDR3 DNA sequence: TGCAGCGTAGACGGGACACCGAAGTACTATGGCTACACCTTC. Protein product: CSVDGTPKYYGYTF.

The rearrangement joins TRBV4-1 to TRBJ1-2; D is undetermined. Germline V lookup: CDR1 MGHRA, CDR2 YSYEKL. The V gene lost 8 bases and the J gene lost 0 bases, with 13 bases spanning the gap. There are 14 residues in the CDR3. CDR3 sequence (DNA): TGCGCCAGCGGCTTCGAGGGCCCTAACTATGGCTACACCTTC. Protein sequence: CASGFEGPNYGYTF.

V usage is TRBV29-1 and J usage is TRBJ2-7, with D hard to call. CDR1 is SQVTM and CDR2 is ANQGSEA in the germline V gene. V shed 8 bases and J shed 2 bases, with 13 bases lying between them. The CDR3 is 12 amino acids. The CDR3, as DNA: TGCAGCCCTAACGACGGTCCCTACGAGCAGTACTTC. Protein: CSPNDGPYEQYF.

This sequence joins TRBV9 and TRBJ2-6; D might be TRBD1 (6 bases). The CDR3 runs 16 residues. V lost 7 bases, J lost 4 bases, and 18 bases lay in between. Germline-derived CDR1 and CDR2 are SGDLS and YYNGEE. CDR3 residues: CASSEGVGLGANVLTF. Here the CDR3 DNA reads TGTGCCAGCTCCGAGGGGGTGGGCCTAGGGGCCAACGTCCTGACTTTC. Full variable domain (rest looked up from reference TRBV9 and TRBJ2-6): DSGVTQTPKHLITATGQRVTLRCSPRSGDLSVYWYQQSLDQGLQFLIQYYNGEERAKGNILERFSAQQFPDLHSELNLSSLELGDSALYFCASSEGVGLGANVLTFGAGSRLTVL.

Concerning this clone itself: The same CDR3 is also encoded by other DNA sequences in this sample. The rearrangement uses TRBV27 and TRBJ2-7; 9 nucleotides agree with TRBD1. Germline loops: CDR1 MNHEY, CDR2 SMNVEV (reference sequence). There are 15 residues in the CDR3. Unmatched junction bases numbered 3, after V lost 1 base and J lost 2 bases. The chain's CDR3 is CASSLLGQGPYEQYF. CDR3 coding DNA: TGTGCCAGCAGTTTATTAGGACAGGGGCCCTACGAGCAGTACTTC.

There are a few counts of this clone. The chain joins TRBV25-1 to TRBJ2-6; perhaps TRBD2 as D (6 bases). V lost 2 bases, J lost 0 bases, and 8 bases lay in between. The CDR3 contains 16 residues. The V gene's germline CDR1 is MGHDK and CDR2 SYGVNS. The CDR3 here is CASSELGGSGANVLTF. CDR3 coding DNA: TGTGCCAGCAGTGAACTCGGGGGCTCTGGGGCCAACGTCCTGACTTTC. Full variable domain (missing parts from reference TRBV25-1 and TRBJ2-6): EADIYQTPRYLVIGTGKKITLECSQTMGHDKMYWYQQDPGMELHLIHYSYGVNSTEKGDLSSESTVSRIRTEHFPLTLESARPSHTSQYLCASSELGGSGANVLTFGAGSRLTVL.

J is TRBJ2-7 and V is TRBV11-2, with 8 positions matching TRBD2. CDR3 size: 17 residues. From germline, CDR1 is SGHAT and CDR2 FQNNGV. Trimming removed 3 bases from V and 1 base from J; junction bases left unmatched: 11. CDR3 bases: TGTGCCAGCAGCTTTCGAAAACTAGCGGCAGCTTCCTACGAGCAGTACTTC. Translation: CASSFRKLAAASYEQYF.

The chain employs TRBV6-1 and TRBJ1-2; 10 bases agree with TRBD1. J gave up 0 bases and V 6 bases, and 4 bases lay outside the gene matches. CDR1 MNHNS and CDR2 SASEGT come from the germline V gene. CDR3 length: 15 amino acids. The CDR3 loop is CASRGQGGANYGYTF. The CDR3 coding sequence is TGTGCCAGCAGAGGACAGGGGGGTGCTAACTATGGCTACACCTTC.

The chain couples TRBV6-5 to TRBJ2-2, with D perhaps given as TRBD1 or TRBD2 (5 bases each). CDR1 is MNHEY, CDR2 SVGAGI, per germline. Trimming shortened V by 5 bases and J by 6 bases, and 16 bases separated the two germline ends. This CDR3 has 15 residues. The CDR3 DNA reads as TGTGCCAGCAGTCCGGGACCGACGAGGTCCGGGGAGCTGTTTTTT. It is translated as CASSPGPTRSGELFF.

With respect to this clone: Other DNA sequences of this sample code for an identical CDR3. The V gene is TRBV18, the J gene TRBJ1-2; no clear D. With 3 bases removed from V and 2 bases from J, the gap between germline ends came to 7 bases. The germline V gene has CDR1 KGHSH and CDR2 LQKENI. This CDR3 spans 13 amino acids. The CDR3 coding sequence is TGTGCCAGCTCACCTACAGAGAACTATGGCTACACCTTC. This gives the protein CASSPTENYGYTF.

This chain joins TRBV10-1 and TRBJ2-2, with 15 bases matching TRBD2. This CDR3 is built from 15 residues. Germline CDR1 WNHNN, CDR2 SYGVQD (reference sequence). V gave up 9 bases and J gave up 6 bases; unmatched junction bases: 5. This chain's CDR3 is CASGLAGGPPGELFF. The CDR3, as DNA: TGCGCCAGTGGACTAGCGGGAGGGCCCCCCGGGGAGCTGTTTTTT.

The chain is built from TRBV10-3 and TRBJ1-2; no definite D call. V lost 2 bases and J lost 8, with 9 bases in between. The germline CDR1 and CDR2 sequences are ENHRY and SYGVKD. This CDR3 is 12 amino acids long. The CDR3 bases are TGTGCCATCAGTGAGCCGGACCTAGGCTACACCTTC. This sequence encodes CAISEPDLGYTF.

The chain is built from TRBV6-5 and TRBJ1-5; no definite D call. This CDR3 contains 14 residues. In germline, CDR1 is MNHEY, CDR2 SVGAGI. Trimming took off 0 bases at V and 5 bases at J, with 8 bases between the two ends. CDR3 sequence: CASSYSGGYQPQHF. In DNA, the CDR3 is TGTGCCAGCAGTTACTCCGGCGGATATCAGCCCCAGCATTTT.

The chain joins TRBV5-1 to TRBJ1-2, with D maybe TRBD1 (5 bases). CDR1 and CDR2 from the germline V gene are SGHRS and YFSETQ. V shed 0 bases and J shed 0 bases, with 12 bases lying between them. The CDR3 length is 16 residues. The CDR3 nucleotides read TGCGCCAGCAGCTTGGGGTCCGGGACTGCTAACTATGGCTACACCTTC. It specifies CASSLGSGTANYGYTF.

V usage is TRBV7-2 and J usage is TRBJ1-1; D gene unclear. CDR1 is SGHTA and CDR2 is FQGNSA in the germline V gene. The V end lost 5 bases, the J end lost 0 bases, and 16 bases lay between the germline ends. This CDR3 contains 16 residues. The CDR3 region is CASSLTGTEVNTEAFF. The CDR3, as DNA: TGTGCCAGCAGCCTTACCGGTACGGAGGTGAACACTGAAGCTTTCTTT.

As DNA, the CDR3 is TGTGCCAGCAGCTCACAGGGTGGAGGCTATTCACCCCTCCACTTT. Its protein is CASSSQGGGYSPLHF. The V and J genes are TRBV14 and TRBJ1-6; weak D call: TRBD1 (6 bases). CDR1 and CDR2 (germline): SGHDN, FVKESK. The CDR3 extends over 15 amino acids. Between the trimmed V and J ends, which lost 5 bases and 8 bases, there was a span of 16 bases.

The chain combines TRBV6-1 with TRBJ2-2, with TRBD1 matching over 7 bases. Looked up from germline, CDR1 is MNHNS and CDR2 is SASEGT. This CDR3 comprises 15 residues. The trim removed 10 bases at V and 1 base at J, leaving 9 bases unmatched. The CDR3: CATTPGGLNTGELFF. DNA for the CDR3: TGTGCCACCACGCCAGGGGGTCTGAACACCGGGGAGCTGTTTTTT.

The J gene is TRBJ1-1, the V gene TRBV6-1, with unresolved D. V shed 1 base and J shed 5 bases, with 11 bases lying between them. This CDR3 is 14 amino acids long. CDR1 and CDR2 from the germline V gene are MNHNS and SASEGT. CDR3 sequence reads: CASSEDWSPTEAFF. The CDR3 nucleotides are TGTGCCAGCAGTGAAGACTGGTCCCCGACTGAAGCTTTCTTT.

In nucleotides, the CDR3 is TGTGCCAGCAGCTTAGGGGGGTTTCGCTACGAGCAGTACTTC. Its translation: CASSLGGFRYEQYF. The V call is TRBV13, the J call TRBJ2-7; D is ambiguous. The CDR3 is made up of 14 amino acids. Trimming removed 0 bases from V and 3 bases from J, with 9 bases in between. Looked up from germline, CDR1 is PRHDT and CDR2 is FYEKMQ (reference sequence).

The chain couples TRBV18 to TRBJ1-1, with D uncertain. This CDR3 comprises 11 residues. V was pared by 3 bases and J by 7 bases, with 6 bases between. Germline-derived CDR1 and CDR2 are KGHSH and LQKENI. The CDR3 bases are TGTGCCAGCTCACCTGGGGATGAAGCTTTCTTT. As protein: CASSPGDEAFF.

This clone appeared once. The rearrangement uses TRBV19 and TRBJ2-1; D possibly uses TRBD1 or TRBD2 (5 bases each). CDR3 length: 14 amino acids. Per the germline V gene, CDR1 is LNHDA and CDR2 is SQIVND (reference sequence). Trimming stripped 4 bases from V and 10 bases from J, with 17 bases between. As DNA, the CDR3 is TGTGCCAGTAGTAGGGGACGGGATCCCCGGGAGCAGTTCTTC. This sequence encodes CASSRGRDPREQFF.